Listed below are T cell receptor beta chains from one sample, sequenced in a study of shared clonotypes between healthy human individuals. Some clones are missing from TCRdb's copy, which holds only in-frame ones; the method was immunoSEQ multiplex PCR. There are roughly 650,000 clones in the sample; roughly 95% occur only once, and approximately 0.12% lies in the top ten. Sequenced: naive CD8+ T cells sorted from blood. These receptor sequences come from a woman in her twenties or thirties in good health. CDR3s include the opening cysteine and the closing phenylalanine or tryptophan. The order of the fields is CDR3 protein, V gene, clone size, J gene. Not all rows give a size; the values are once, few, many and, for expanded clones, a class.

CDR3aa: CASSLNFGSSYEQYF
v_gene: TRBV13
abundance: -
j_gene: TRBJ2-7

CDR3aa: CASSLRTGGSEQFF
v_gene: TRBV13
abundance: -
j_gene: TRBJ2-1

CDR3aa: CASSFGGRATYNEQFF
v_gene: TRBV28
abundance: -
j_gene: TRBJ2-1

CDR3aa: CASSSPGGGNTIYF
v_gene: TRBV6-5
abundance: -
j_gene: TRBJ1-3

CDR3aa: CASSFGVSEAFF
v_gene: TRBV7-9
abundance: -
j_gene: TRBJ1-1

CDR3aa: CASSSSKTGTTNEKLFF
v_gene: TRBV28
abundance: -
j_gene: TRBJ1-4

CDR3aa: CASSLVKGGSYNEQFF
v_gene: TRBV7-9
abundance: -
j_gene: TRBJ2-1

CDR3aa: CASSESVSSGANVLTF
v_gene: TRBV6-1
abundance: once
j_gene: TRBJ2-6

CDR3aa: CASSLFPGVEADTQYF
v_gene: TRBV27
abundance: -
j_gene: TRBJ2-3

CDR3aa: CASSVRTEAFF
v_gene: TRBV6-5
abundance: -
j_gene: TRBJ1-1

CDR3aa: CASSLSPESNELELFF
v_gene: TRBV28
abundance: -
j_gene: TRBJ1-4

CDR3aa: CASSSHLTRDYYEQYF
v_gene: TRBV28
abundance: -
j_gene: TRBJ2-7

CDR3aa: CASSPWGQPGTYEQYF
v_gene: TRBV9
abundance: -
j_gene: TRBJ2-7

CDR3aa: CASSWEPRNEQYF
v_gene: TRBV6-5
abundance: -
j_gene: TRBJ2-7

CDR3aa: CASSQDLREQYF
v_gene: TRBV14
abundance: -
j_gene: TRBJ2-5

CDR3aa: CASSIQGGGGGYTF
v_gene: TRBV5-4
abundance: -
j_gene: TRBJ1-2

CDR3aa: CASSLDWKPPGELFF
v_gene: TRBV7-9
abundance: once
j_gene: TRBJ2-2

CDR3aa: CASSLADRSYGYTF
v_gene: TRBV28
abundance: -
j_gene: TRBJ1-2

CDR3aa: CASSSGAAGNTIYF
v_gene: TRBV28
abundance: -
j_gene: TRBJ1-3

CDR3aa: CASSGQGLGVQPQHF
v_gene: TRBV7-9
abundance: -
j_gene: TRBJ1-5